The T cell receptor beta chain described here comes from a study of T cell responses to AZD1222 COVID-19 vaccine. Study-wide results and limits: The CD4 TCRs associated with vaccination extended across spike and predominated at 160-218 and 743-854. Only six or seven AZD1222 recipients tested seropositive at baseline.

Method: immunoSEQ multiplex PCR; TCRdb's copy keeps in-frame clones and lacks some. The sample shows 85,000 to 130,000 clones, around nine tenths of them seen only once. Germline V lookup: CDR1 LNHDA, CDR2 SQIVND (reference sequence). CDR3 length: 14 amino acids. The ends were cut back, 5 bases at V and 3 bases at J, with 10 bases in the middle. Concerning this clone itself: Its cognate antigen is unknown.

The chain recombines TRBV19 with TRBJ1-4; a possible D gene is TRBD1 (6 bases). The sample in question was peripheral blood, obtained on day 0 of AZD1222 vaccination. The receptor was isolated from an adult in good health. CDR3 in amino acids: CASSQGSANEKLFF. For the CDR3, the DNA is TGTGCCAGTAGTCAGGGGTCGGCTAATGAAAAACTGTTTTTT. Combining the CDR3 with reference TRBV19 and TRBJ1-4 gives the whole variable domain DGGITQSPKYLFRKEGQNVTLSCEQNLNHDAMYWYRQDPGQGLRLIYYSQIVNDFQKGDIAEGYSVSREKKESFPLTVTSAQKNPTAFYLCASSQGSANEKLFFGSGTQLSVL.